This TCR beta chain was recovered during a study of beta chain features in type 1 diabetes. Whole-study findings and limits: Among type 1 diabetes patients, VDJ junctions had fewer insertions and more deletions. Within each of all four CD4+ subsets, Type 1 diabetes patients had TCRB CDR3s that were moderately but significantly shorter.

Without exception, sorted populations had purity beyond 95%. This clone was seen more than once but under ten times. What it binds is unknown. Between the trimmed V and J ends, which lost 0 bases and 10 bases, there was a span of 15 bases. This CDR3 has 15 residues. The germline V gene encodes CDR1 MGHRA and CDR2 YSYEKL. What was sequenced were expressed TCRB transcripts, since all of the isolated RNA had been reverse transcribed. TCRdb's table, derived via immunoSEQ multiplex PCR, lists solely in-frame clones and lacks some. Here the sample spans 150,000 to 200,000 clones, just over 8% being singletons.

Sequencing input: central memory CD4+ T cells from blood. The receptor comes from a woman under 30 with type 1 diabetes. The genes are TRBV4-1 and TRBJ1-4; D may be TRBD1 (5 bases). CDR3 residues: CASSQDHLAQGKLFF. CDR3 sequence (DNA): TGCGCCAGCAGCCAAGATCACCTGGCGCAGGGAAAACTGTTTTTT.